These 28 T cell receptor beta chains originate from one sample sequenced in a study of T cell repertoires in cytomegalovirus infection. Their antigens remain unidentified. TCRdb used MiXCR to reprocess the reads, holding one entry per CDR3 protein. The table lists about 110,000 distinct CDR3 sequences, 10% of them singletons. Material: PBMCs, sequenced either directly or after in vitro stimulation (not recorded which). Receptors originate from a human donor in good health (CMV status not recorded). Some clones in this sample may be carry-over from other donors' samples.

This clonotype was observed at least ten times. This rearrangement joins TRBV7-2 to TRBJ2-3; D is possibly TRBD1 (5 bases). With 5 bases removed from V and 0 bases from J, the gap between germline ends came to 12 bases. The CDR3 is 15 residues long. CDR1 and CDR2 from the germline V gene are SGHTA and FQGNSA. The CDR3 nucleotides read TGTGCCAGCAGCCCCTCGAGACAGAGCACAGATACGCAGTATTTT. Its protein product is CASSPSRQSTDTQYF.

This clonotype was seen a handful of times. The rearrangement uses TRBV29-1 and TRBJ2-6, with TRBD2 matching over 15 bases. Germline assignment: CDR1 SQVTM and CDR2 ANQGSEA. The CDR3 totals 16 residues. With V trimmed by 6 bases and J by 2 bases, 2 bases remained unmatched. CDR3 sequence (DNA): TGCAGCGTGGGACTAGCGGGAGGAACTGGGGCCAACGTCCTGACTTTC. This codes for CSVGLAGGTGANVLTF.

This clonotype has a count of ten or more. The conserved final phenylalanine or tryptophan is absent from the CDR3, which likely points to a read error. It is unclear where the CDR3 begins or ends on the DNA, so no DNA is shown, and the CDR3 is as TCRdb lists it. V gene TRBV7-9 combines with J gene TRBJ1-4; no DNA check was done on the table's D call, TRBD1. Germline CDR1 SEHNR, CDR2 FQNEAQ (reference sequence). The CDR3 length equals 12 residues, ends included. CDR3 sequence: CASSPVGSHFGI.

This clonotype occurred a few times. The chain links TRBV4-2 to TRBJ2-1; weak D call: TRBD1 (5 bases). The CDR3 loop spans 15 amino acids. Germline V lookup: CDR1 LGHNA, CDR2 YNFKEQ. The V end was cut by 10 bases, the J end by 2 bases, with 18 bases between. The CDR3 spells CATQGSPTAYNEQFF. For the CDR3, the DNA is TGTGCCACCCAGGGCTCCCCTACAGCCTACAATGAGCAGTTCTTC.

This clonotype was recorded at least ten times. The rearrangement links TRBV7-8 to TRBJ1-1, with D perhaps TRBD1 (6 bases). The CDR3 consists of 15 residues. Per the germline V gene, CDR1 is SGHVS and CDR2 is FQNEAQ. Between the trimmed V and J ends, which lost 2 bases and 2 bases, there was a span of 12 bases. Written as DNA, the CDR3 is TGTGCCAGCAGCTTAAACACAGGGTCAAACACTGAAGCTTTCTTT. It is translated as CASSLNTGSNTEAFF.

This clonotype was seen many times. The chain recombines TRBV7-2 with TRBJ2-5; D not resolved. The CDR3 runs 13 residues. Germline-derived CDR1 and CDR2 are SGHTA and FQGNSA. Trimming took 3 bases from V and 7 from J, leaving 12 bases between them. The CDR3: CASSFDTRRTQYF. CDR3 sequence (DNA): TGTGCCAGCAGCTTCGACACTCGGAGGACCCAGTACTTC.

This clonotype has ten or more counts. This sequence joins TRBV12-3 or TRBV12-4 and TRBJ2-1; TRBD2 aligns across 9 bases. The CDR3 length is 19 residues. Germline trimming cut 6 bases from V and 4 bases from J; bases unmatched to any gene: 19. DNA for the CDR3: TGTGCCAGCAGCACCCCCCGGGGGCTAGCGGGGTTAGTTTACAATGAGCAGTTCTTC. Residues: CASSTPRGLAGLVYNEQFF.

This clonotype was detected a few times. CDR3 sequence: CASSFRVSYNEQFF. CDR3 nucleotide sequence: TGTGCCAGCAGTTTCCGGGTATCCTACAATGAGCAGTTCTTC. This chain connects TRBV28 to TRBJ2-1, with no clear D. The V and J ends lost 3 bases and 1 base respectively, with 7 bases between them. The germline gives CDR1 MDHEN, CDR2 SYDVKM. The CDR3 is made up of 14 amino acids. Full variable domain (missing parts from reference TRBV28 and TRBJ2-1): DVKVTQSSRYLVKRTGEKVFLECVQDMDHENMFWYRQDPGLGLRLIYFSYDVKMKEKGDIPEGYSVSREKKERFSLILESASTNQTSMYLCASSFRVSYNEQFFGPGTRLTVL.

In this sample, this clonotype turned up many times. Germline is not matched at one junction end, which may reflect a read error. The J gene is TRBJ2-1, the V gene TRBV7-7, with a tentative D call TRBD1 (6 bases). CDR3 size: 15 residues. Germline loops: CDR1 SSHAT, CDR2 FNYEAQ (reference sequence). The CDR3 DNA reads TGTGCTAGCAGCTTTACCCCGGACAGCTACAATGAGCAGTTCTTC. Amino acids: CASSFTPDSYNEQFF.

The V and J genes are TRBV10-3 and TRBJ2-3; 8 bases match TRBD1. This CDR3 comprises 15 residues. Germline V CDR1 and CDR2: ENHRY, SYGVKD. Trimming took 4 bases from V and 7 from J; bases not matched to a gene: 10. CDR3 in DNA: TGTGCCATCAGTGCGACTGGACAGGGAGCAAATACGCAGTATTTT. Amino acid sequence: CAISATGQGANTQYF.

This clonotype was seen many times. The chain employs TRBV7-2 and TRBJ2-4; 12 bases fit TRBD2. CDR3 length: 20 residues. The junction had 11 bases not matched to a gene; V was cut back by 1 base and J by 1 base. In germline, CDR1 is SGHTA, CDR2 FQGNSA. The CDR3 DNA reads TGTGCCAGCAGCTTAGTTCCTGGACTAGCGGGGCAAGGGGCCAAAAACATTCAGTACTTC. This encodes CASSLVPGLAGQGAKNIQYF.

This clonotype has ten or more counts. V usage is TRBV7-2 and J usage is TRBJ2-5; 11 nucleotides line up with TRBD2. This CDR3 spans 16 amino acids. Germline V gene lookup returns CDR1 SGHTA and CDR2 FQGNSA. J was trimmed by 2 bases and V by 5 bases; bases with no gene match: 7. CDR3 nucleotide sequence: TGTGCCAGCAGCCCTCGACTAGCGGGGAGACAAGAGACCCAGTACTTC. Translating gives CASSPRLAGRQETQYF.

The V call is TRBV6-1, the J call TRBJ2-3, with 12 bases that match TRBD1. V lost 0 bases to trimming and J lost 5 bases; unmatched junction nucleotides: 6. The CDR3 extends over 17 amino acids. Germline CDR1 is MNHNS and CDR2 is SASEGT. The DNA for the CDR3 is TGTGCCAGCAGTGAAGCGCGGGACAGGGGGCGCGGAGATACGCAGTATTTT. This gives the protein CASSEARDRGRGDTQYF.

This clonotype was counted ten times or more. The chain is built from TRBV4-1 and TRBJ1-2, with D uncertain. The germline CDR1 and CDR2 sequences are MGHRA and YSYEKL. The V end was cut by 0 bases, the J end by 8 bases, with 13 bases between. The CDR3 has 14 residues. The CDR3 loop is CASSQDGSFRGYTF. In DNA form, the CDR3 reads TGCGCCAGCAGCCAAGATGGGAGTTTTAGAGGCTACACCTTC.

This clonotype was recorded many times. A junction boundary mismatches the germline segment, possibly from a read error. The rearrangement joins TRBV7-2 to TRBJ2-1; D gene uncertain. The germline gives CDR1 SGHTA, CDR2 FQGNSA. The CDR3 has 11 amino acids. The CDR3 region is CASSLGGLFSF. The CDR3 DNA is TGTGCCAGCAGCTTAGGCGGCCTCTTCTCCTTC.

The table lists this clonotype with a few counts. This sequence joins TRBV7-2 and TRBJ1-2; D call uncertain. The germline V gene has CDR1 SGHTA and CDR2 FQGNSA. This CDR3 is 15 amino acids long. V lost 2 bases, J lost 0 bases, and 10 bases lay in between. This CDR3 reads CASSLLAVPNYGYTF. The CDR3 nucleotides are TGTGCCAGCAGCTTACTGGCAGTACCTAACTATGGCTACACCTTC.

This clonotype was detected only a few times. The chain carries TRBV27 and TRBJ2-1, with TRBD2 matching over 7 bases. This CDR3 region has 16 residues. V lost 6 bases, J lost 6 bases, and 14 bases stayed unmatched. Germline CDR1 is MNHEY and CDR2 is SMNVEV (reference sequence). CDR3 region: CASRSYGTMRGNEQFF. The CDR3 region has the DNA TGTGCCAGCAGATCTTACGGGACTATGAGGGGCAATGAGCAGTTCTTC.

This clonotype was seen a few times. The chain combines TRBV28 with TRBJ2-1; unclear D gene. Trimming cost V 4 bases and J 7 bases, with 11 bases left between them. CDR1 and CDR2 from the germline V gene are MDHEN and SYDVKM. The CDR3 spans 13 residues. The CDR3 region is CASSSPVENEQFF. Written as DNA, the CDR3 is TGTGCCAGCAGTTCCCCCGTAGAGAATGAGCAGTTCTTC. Looking up the rest from reference TRBV28 and TRBJ2-1 gives the full variable domain: DVKVTQSSRYLVKRTGEKVFLECVQDMDHENMFWYRQDPGLGLRLIYFSYDVKMKEKGDIPEGYSVSREKKERFSLILESASTNQTSMYLCASSSPVENEQFFGPGTRLTVL.

The table lists this clonotype with many counts. This rearrangement joins TRBV7-2 to TRBJ2-1; D tentatively fits TRBD1 or TRBD2 (5 bases each). The CDR3 spans 17 residues. V dropped 2 bases and J dropped 0 bases, with 14 bases sitting between them. The germline gives CDR1 SGHTA, CDR2 FQGNSA. CDR3 sequence: CASSLWAGTSSYNEQFF. Written as DNA, the CDR3 is TGTGCCAGCAGCTTATGGGCAGGGACCAGCTCCTACAATGAGCAGTTCTTC.

This clonotype was seen a handful of times. The rearrangement joins TRBV19 to TRBJ2-5; 14 positions match TRBD2. The J segment lost 3 bases and the V segment lost 4 bases, leaving 28 bases of the junction unmatched. CDR3 length: 24 residues. The V gene's germline CDR1 is LNHDA and CDR2 SQIVND (reference sequence). This chain's CDR3 is CASSTSYRGPTSGRAHVEEETQYF. The CDR3 nucleotides read TGTGCCAGTAGTACTTCTTACAGGGGACCGACTAGCGGGAGGGCCCACGTAGAGGAAGAGACCCAGTACTTC.

This clonotype has a count of ten or more. This sequence joins TRBV7-8 and TRBJ2-3; TRBD2 matches 7 bases. The CDR3 length is 16 residues. Germline V CDR1 and CDR2: SGHVS, FQNEAQ. Unmatched junction bases numbered 14, after V lost 3 bases and J lost 8 bases. CDR3 sequence: CASSLARTRKIGTQYF. CDR3 coding DNA: TGTGCCAGCAGCTTGGCTCGGACTAGGAAAATTGGTACGCAGTATTTT.

The chain recombines TRBV24-1 with TRBJ1-2; TRBD1 matches 9 bases. The length of the CDR3 is 15 residues. Germline-derived CDR1 and CDR2 are KGHDR and SFDVKD. The trim removed 4 bases at V and 4 bases at J, leaving 6 bases unmatched. The CDR3 reads CATSDRDRDIYGYTF. DNA for the CDR3: TGTGCCACCAGTGACCGGGACAGGGACATCTATGGCTACACCTTC.

In its sample, this clonotype was seen many times. The CDR3 is CASSLHGGGPGEQYF. In nucleotides, the CDR3 is TGTGCCAGCAGCCTACATGGGGGAGGGCCGGGCGAGCAGTACTTC. This chain joins TRBV7-2 and TRBJ2-7, with TRBD2 identical over 7 bases. The V gene's germline CDR1 is SGHTA and CDR2 FQGNSA. CDR3 length: 15 amino acids. V lost 5 bases to trimming and J lost 6 bases; unmatched junction nucleotides: 13.

The chain combines TRBV2 with TRBJ2-7; the D gene is possibly TRBD1 (6 bases). This CDR3 has 14 amino acids. V dropped 11 bases and J dropped 2 bases, with 19 bases sitting between them. Germline CDR1 reads SNHLY; CDR2 reads FYNNEI. The CDR3 nucleotides are TGTGCCGAGGGAACAGGGAACGACCCCTACGAGCAGTACGTC. Its protein product is CAEGTGNDPYEQYV.

This clonotype showed up just a few times. The rearrangement uses TRBV19 and TRBJ2-1; TRBD2 matches at 11 bases. The germline CDR1 and CDR2 sequences are LNHDA and SQIVND (reference sequence). V lost 10 bases, J lost 9 bases, and 14 bases stayed unmatched. The CDR3 sequence is 15 residues long. The CDR3 nucleotides are TGTGCCACCGACCCTACTAGCGGGAGTACGGGTGAGCAGTTCTTC. Translation gives CATDPTSGSTGEQFF. Complete variable domain (other parts from reference TRBV19 and TRBJ2-1): DGGITQSPKYLFRKEGQNVTLSCEQNLNHDAMYWYRQDPGQGLRLIYYSQIVNDFQKGDIAEGYSVSREKKESFPLTVTSAQKNPTAFYLCATDPTSGSTGEQFFGPGTRLTVL.

The table lists this clonotype with many counts. V gene TRBV7-9 combines with J gene TRBJ1-5; D is possibly TRBD1 (6 bases). Trimming took off 5 bases at V and 1 base at J, with 18 bases between the two ends. CDR3 size: 17 residues. CDR1 and CDR2 (germline): SEHNR, FQNEAQ (reference sequence). This CDR3 reads CASSGGLGRGSNQPQHF. The CDR3 DNA is TGTGCCAGCAGCGGAGGATTGGGCAGGGGAAGCAATCAGCCCCAGCATTTT. The whole variable domain, remainder taken from reference TRBV7-9 and TRBJ1-5, is DTGVSQNPRHKITKRGQNVTFRCDPISEHNRLYWYRQTLGQGPEFLTYFQNEAQLEKSRLLSDRFSAERPKGSFSTLEIQRTEQGDSAMYLCASSGGLGRGSNQPQHFGDGTRLSIL.

This clonotype was seen many times. The V gene is TRBV7-2, the J gene TRBJ2-3; tentatively, D is TRBD2 (6 bases). V lost 0 bases and J 0 bases, leaving 7 bases between the germline ends. Germline CDR1 SGHTA, CDR2 FQGNSA. This CDR3 has 15 amino acids. CDR3 protein: CASSLAGTSTDTQYF. Written as DNA, the CDR3 is TGTGCCAGCAGCTTAGCAGGGACTAGCACAGATACGCAGTATTTT.

This clonotype was recorded many times. The J gene is TRBJ2-7, the V gene TRBV7-2, with unresolved D. V was cut by 4 bases and J by 2 bases, with 15 bases left in between. CDR3 length: 15 amino acids. Germline CDR1 SGHTA, CDR2 FQGNSA. The CDR3 here is CASSSSLVIPYEQYF. The CDR3 DNA reads TGTGCCAGCAGCTCATCATTAGTCATCCCCTACGAGCAGTACTTC.